What follows are 19 T cell receptor beta chains derived from one specimen sequenced in a study of untreated major depressive disorder. Clones were sequenced by immunoSEQ multiplex PCR, and TCRdb holds only the in-frame ones, with some missing. The table records about 21,000 clones, 89% of them present only once. Material: CD4+ T cells from PBMCs. The receptors stem from a woman in her forties in good health.

This chain joins TRBV6-1 and TRBJ2-7, with a weak D call TRBD2 (5 bases). Germline V gives CDR1 MNHNS, CDR2 SASEGT. The CDR3 totals 13 residues. The ends were cut back, 4 bases at V and 2 bases at J, with 9 bases in the middle. CDR3 amino acids: CASSAPEAYEQYV. CDR3 sequence (DNA): TGTGCCAGCAGTGCGCCGGAGGCCTACGAGCAGTACGTC.

This clone was counted once. The V and J genes are TRBV30 and TRBJ2-2; 9 bases agree with TRBD2. In germline, CDR1 is GTSNPN, CDR2 SVGIG (reference sequence). Germline trimming cut 2 bases from V and 7 bases from J; bases unmatched to any gene: 2. CDR3 length equals 13 residues. The CDR3 protein is CAWSSSGVGELFF. Here the CDR3 DNA reads TGTGCCTGGAGTTCTAGCGGGGTCGGGGAGCTGTTTTTT.

This clone was detected only once. CDR3 nucleotide sequence: TGTGCCAGCAGCCAAGACAGGACAGCCGGTAATGAAAAACTGTTTTTT. Its protein is CASSQDRTAGNEKLFF. This chain connects TRBV4-2 to TRBJ1-4, with TRBD1 as a possible D gene (6 bases). V dropped 0 bases and J dropped 4 bases, with 12 bases sitting between them. The CDR3 covers 16 residues. Per the germline V gene, CDR1 is LGHNA and CDR2 is YNFKEQ.

In this sample, this clone turned up once. The V gene is TRBV28, the J gene TRBJ1-2; tentative D call: TRBD1 (6 bases). The CDR3 has 13 residues. CDR1 and CDR2 (germline): MDHEN, SYDVKM. Trimming took 2 bases from V and 8 from J, leaving 12 bases between them. CDR3 DNA sequence: TGTGCCAGCAGTTTACGGGGGGCGCAGGGCTACACCTTC. This codes for CASSLRGAQGYTF.

The rearrangement joins TRBV28 to TRBJ1-4; no definite D call. Germline V CDR1 and CDR2: MDHEN, SYDVKM. With 7 bases removed from V and 5 bases from J, the gap between germline ends came to 14 bases. The CDR3 covers 14 residues. CDR3 residues: CASTSWALNEKLFF. The CDR3, as DNA: TGTGCCAGCACTTCTTGGGCTTTAAATGAAAAACTGTTTTTT.

This rearrangement joins TRBV28 to TRBJ1-5, with 7 bases matching TRBD1. CDR3 length: 14 amino acids. Trimming removed 7 bases from V and 3 bases from J; junction bases left unmatched: 6. Germline CDR1 MDHEN, CDR2 SYDVKM. CDR3 DNA: TGTGCCAGCAACCGACAGGGCCTCAATCAGCCCCAGCATTTT. This encodes CASNRQGLNQPQHF. The full variable domain, in which reference TRBV28 and TRBJ1-5 provide the parts outside the CDR3, is DVKVTQSSRYLVKRTGEKVFLECVQDMDHENMFWYRQDPGLGLRLIYFSYDVKMKEKGDIPEGYSVSREKKERFSLILESASTNQTSMYLCASNRQGLNQPQHFGDGTRLSIL.

The chain has TRBV2 and TRBJ1-2; TRBD1 matches 10 bases. J gave up 8 bases and V 4 bases, and 4 bases lay outside the gene matches. This CDR3 spans 13 amino acids. CDR1 and CDR2 from the germline V gene are SNHLY and FYNNEI. CDR3 loop: CASSVTGGKGYTF. As DNA, the CDR3 is TGTGCCAGCAGTGTGACAGGGGGCAAAGGCTACACCTTC.

V and J are TRBV7-9 and TRBJ1-4, with D unclear. V lost 0 bases, J lost 7 bases, and 12 bases lay in between. Per germline, CDR1 SEHNR and CDR2 FQNEAQ (reference sequence). This CDR3 is built from 15 residues. The CDR3 loop reads CASSLAQSESEKLFF. The CDR3 DNA sequence: TGTGCCAGCAGCTTAGCGCAGTCGGAAAGTGAAAAACTGTTTTTT.

J is TRBJ2-5 and V is TRBV20-1; no reliable D call. The germline V gene has CDR1 DFQATT and CDR2 SNEGSKA (reference sequence). The CDR3 spans 11 residues. CDR3 coding DNA: TGCAGCCCCAAAGTCGGGGAGACCCAGTACTTC. Protein sequence: CSPKVGETQYF.

The chain is built from TRBV10-3 and TRBJ2-5; D is possibly TRBD2 (7 bases). V gave up 0 bases and J gave up 5 bases, with 16 bases separating them. CDR1 and CDR2 from the germline V gene are ENHRY and SYGVKD. The CDR3 loop spans 16 amino acids. The CDR3 loop is CAISESPGGNSETQYF. DNA of the CDR3: TGTGCCATCAGTGAGTCTCCGGGGGGCAATTCGGAGACCCAGTACTTC.

V gene TRBV30 combines with J gene TRBJ2-2; 8 positions agree with TRBD1. Per the germline V gene, CDR1 is GTSNPN and CDR2 is SVGIG (reference sequence). The CDR3 is 15 residues long. The ends lost 4 bases at V and 4 bases at J; junction bases unmatched: 8. This CDR3 reads CAWKLDRALTGELFF. For the CDR3, the DNA is TGTGCCTGGAAGTTGGACAGGGCACTCACCGGGGAGCTGTTTTTT.

This clone was seen only once. The chain uses TRBV2 and TRBJ1-5; 7 nucleotides align to TRBD1. V gave up 6 bases and J gave up 4 bases; unmatched junction bases: 3. The CDR3 is made up of 13 amino acids. Germline loops: CDR1 SNHLY, CDR2 FYNNEI. The CDR3: CASRSTGNQPQHF. Written as DNA, the CDR3 is TGTGCCAGCAGATCGACAGGGAATCAGCCCCAGCATTTT.

The rearrangement joins TRBV6-5 to TRBJ1-1; D gene unclear. Germline loops: CDR1 MNHEY, CDR2 SVGAGI. The V end lost 2 bases, the J end lost 11 bases, and 21 bases lay between the germline ends. This CDR3 is 15 amino acids long. CDR3 in DNA: TGTGCCAGCAGTTACAAATCGGACCCTACCGGCGGCGCTTTCTTT. Its translation is CASSYKSDPTGGAFF.

In this sample, this clone turned up once. This chain connects TRBV10-3 to TRBJ2-5; 9 bases are a match to TRBD1. V was pared by 3 bases and J by 2 bases, with 13 bases of the junction left unmatched. From germline, CDR1 is ENHRY and CDR2 SYGVKD. The CDR3 extends over 18 amino acids. CDR3 residues: CAISDSQGANTMQETQYF. Here the CDR3 DNA reads TGTGCCATCAGTGACTCACAGGGGGCTAACACAATGCAAGAGACCCAGTACTTC.

The V and J genes are TRBV6-1 and TRBJ1-2, with unresolved D. The CDR3 spans 12 residues. Between the trimmed V and J ends, which lost 6 bases and 4 bases, there was a span of 9 bases. Germline CDR1 is MNHNS and CDR2 is SASEGT. The CDR3 loop is CASSITAYGYTF. The CDR3, as DNA: TGTGCCAGCAGCATAACCGCCTATGGCTACACCTTC.

The CDR3 DNA follows: TGTGCCATCATGAGCCACAATGAGCAGTTCTTC. Protein product: CAIMSHNEQFF. This chain links TRBV10-3 with TRBJ2-1, with no clear D. The germline V gene encodes CDR1 ENHRY and CDR2 SYGVKD. V lost 7 bases, J lost 5 bases, and 6 bases lay in between. The CDR3 length is 11 residues.

This sequence joins TRBV7-2 and TRBJ1-3; TRBD1 might be the D (6 bases). The germline V gene encodes CDR1 SGHTA and CDR2 FQGNSA. The CDR3 totals 16 residues. V was cut by 4 bases and J by 2 bases, with 15 bases left in between. CDR3 nucleotides: TGTGCCAGCAGCTCTCATGAGGGGGGGACTGGAAACACCATATATTTT. It encodes CASSSHEGGTGNTIYF.

The chain has TRBV30 and TRBJ1-1; D remains unclear. The CDR3 runs to 12 residues. Looked up from germline, CDR1 is GTSNPN and CDR2 is SVGIG (reference sequence). Trimming left V 3 bases short and J 10 bases short, with 15 bases between. Here the CDR3 reads CAWSGPTGIAFF. CDR3 DNA: TGTGCCTGGAGCGGGCCCACGGGGATAGCTTTCTTT.

Only one count was recorded for this clone. The chain combines TRBV4-1 with TRBJ1-2; 7 nucleotides align to TRBD1. V was pared by 3 bases and J by 3 bases, with 4 bases of the junction left unmatched. Germline V gives CDR1 MGHRA, CDR2 YSYEKL. The CDR3 sequence is 14 residues long. CDR3 amino acids: CASSHAGTDYGYTF. The CDR3 nucleotides read TGCGCCAGCAGCCATGCCGGGACAGACTATGGCTACACCTTC.